The T cell receptor beta chain under discussion was sequenced for a study of early T cells in non-severe SARS-CoV-2 infection. Germline lookup yields CDR1 DFQATT and CDR2 SNEGSKA (reference sequence). The CDR3 has 15 residues. V lost 3 bases and J 2 bases, leaving 14 bases between the germline ends. The table lists this clonotype with a few counts. One entry per CDR3 protein, called by TCRdb with MiXCR from the 5' RACE reads. This table holds 35,000 to 45,000 distinct CDR3 sequences, approximately 6.2% found once. The source of this sequence is an adult who was a healthcare worker with PCR-confirmed SARS-CoV-2 infection or an uninfected control (not recorded which). The chain employs TRBV20-1 and TRBJ2-1, with D perhaps TRBD2 (5 bases). The specimen was whole blood, collected at baseline. CDR3: CSARGSRKTYNEQFF. The CDR3 region has the DNA TGCAGTGCTAGGGGGAGCAGGAAAACCTACAATGAGCAGTTCTTC.